The present T cell receptor beta chain was sequenced within a study of CD8 T cells in ankylosing spondylitis. The CDR3 consists of 13 residues. Germline CDR1 and CDR2: SGHAT and FQNNGV. V lost 8 bases and J lost 5, with 12 bases in between. TCRdb reanalysed the 5' RACE reads using MiXCR and keeps one entry per CDR3 protein. The sample carries nearly 350,000 distinct CDR3 sequences, roughly 14% recorded once. This clonotype showed up just a few times. This chain links TRBV11-2 with TRBJ1-4; D call uncertain. Sequenced: blood, either unsorted or a sorted T cell fraction (not recorded which). The clonotype comes from a male donor with ankylosing spondylitis or in good health (not recorded which). In DNA form, the CDR3 reads TGTGCCAGCGTTAGGTTCGGGAATGAAAAACTGTTTTTT. As protein: CASVRFGNEKLFF.